This T cell receptor beta chain originates from a study of blood T cell repertoires in COVID-19 (dated by TCRdb to 2019 to 2021). In the study overall: Samples from collaborators originated in the United States, Italy and Spain and spanned both the acute and convalescent phases of COVID-19. The material from the prospective study consisted of cDNA or gDNA derived from T cells, B-cell-depleted T cells, or PBMCs. Subjects who had been exposed to COVID-19, were actively infected with it, or had recovered from it provided the deeply sampled blood TCRbeta repertoires that made up the dataset. The repertoires were released in a freely available public database meant as a resource for research on the immune response to SARS-CoV-2. Samples were obtained from the ongoing ImmuneRACE study (first 160 participants) and from roughly 1,300 subjects provided by 6 global collaborators. A de-identified subject ID, COVID-19 status, age in years and sex were almost always included in the sample metadata. Where available, HLA class I and class II types were obtained from metadata supplied by the sample provider rather than from assay-based typing. The investigation overall reported the following: How much clinical and demographic metadata was included differed by source and by participant, and the metadata was provided uncurated.

Its CDR3 holds 14 amino acids, cysteine through phenylalanine. Only CDR3 DNA is held: 42 bases, read in frame from base 1. The V end loses 3 bases and the J end loses 6 bases, and a stretch of 15 bases separates them. Taken from the germline V gene, the CDR1 and CDR2 loops are SGHTA and FQGTGA. Whole blood was collected in K2EDTA tubes by collaborating institutions according to the institutions' own protocols. For TCRbeta analysis, collaborators shipped samples as frozen whole blood, isolated PBMCs, or DNA extracted from either of those sample types. A word on this clone: Its antigen is still unknown. No base quality values were provided; no much bigger clone lies one nucleotide off.

The immunoSEQ Assay, a bias-controlled multiplex PCR, was used to amplify TCRbeta CDR3 regions from genomic DNA. In the authors' own workflow: Nucleated cell counts per sample were estimated from amplification of reference gene primers within the assay. To quantify the absolute abundance of each unique TCRbeta CDR3 rearrangement, sequence reads were collapsed and filtered. Productive Simpson clonality was computed per sample as the square root of Simpson's diversity index over productive rearrangements. TCRdb took over this immuneACCESS table, retaining in-frame rearrangements with V and J assigned. Such tables are incomplete; in checked studies, under half of the missing clones stem from an unresolved V gene, and the remainder is unexplained. D and trimming were read from the DNA, whereas the V and J calls and clone size are those reported in that table. The sample table contains some 180,000 clones; only one count was recorded for 70% to 80% of them. Together, the top ten hold around 7.9% of the sample.

The rearranged chain carries TRBV7-3 and TRBJ2-7; a tentative D call is TRBD1 (5 bases match). The source of this sequence is a woman aged 50 to 65 with active or convalescent COVID-19. Source material: peripheral blood. At the DNA level, the sequence is TGTGCCAGCAGCTTGAACGCAGGGTCTCCCGAGCAGTACTTC. It encodes CASSLNAGSPEQYF.